The rows below give T cell receptor beta chains drawn from one sample of a study of T-cell memory formation after mild COVID-19. MiXCR was run by TCRdb on the 5' RACE reads, yielding one entry per CDR3 protein. The sample yields over 45,000 distinct CDR3 sequences, 28% seen once. The sequenced sample was PBMCs or a T cell subset sorted from them (not recorded which). Receptors originate from a man younger than 35 who had mild COVID-19 (a few samples of this study predate the infection). Cell type and time point are not known. Both conserved end residues are part of each CDR3. The order of the fields is clone size, D gene, J gene, V gene, CDR3 length, CDR3 DNA, CDR3 protein. D genes are given only for firm matches. Where a row states a size, it is once, few, many or the class of an expanded clone; other rows omit it.

clone_size: .
d_call: .
j_call: TRBJ2-5
v_call: TRBV7-6
cdr3_length: 11
cdr3_nt: TGTGCCAGCAGGGATCAAGAGACCCAGTACTTC
cdr3_aa: CASRDQETQYF

clone_size: .
d_call: .
j_call: TRBJ2-7
v_call: TRBV4-2
cdr3_length: 15
cdr3_nt: TGTGCCAGCAGCCCCGAGGACGGGGGGCCCTACGAGCAGTACTTC
cdr3_aa: CASSPEDGGPYEQYF

clone_size: few
d_call: .
j_call: TRBJ2-1
v_call: TRBV21-1
cdr3_length: 17
cdr3_nt: TGTGCCAGCAGCAAAGTGTGGGAAAGTTGCTCCTACAATGAGCAGTTCTTC
cdr3_aa: CASSKVWESCSYNEQFF

clone_size: few
d_call: .
j_call: TRBJ2-2
v_call: TRBV29-1
cdr3_length: 12
cdr3_nt: TGCAGCGTAGCCCTCGCTGGGGGGGAGCTGTTTTTT
cdr3_aa: CSVALAGGELFF

clone_size: .
d_call: .
j_call: TRBJ2-5
v_call: TRBV12-3/TRBV12-4
cdr3_length: 12
cdr3_nt: TGTGCCAGCAGCCAAGACGCAGAGACCCAGTACTTC
cdr3_aa: CASSQDAETQYF

clone_size: .
d_call: .
j_call: TRBJ1-1
v_call: TRBV4-3
cdr3_length: 12
cdr3_nt: TGCGCCAGCAGCCAAGACGGGCGGGTAGCTTTCTTT
cdr3_aa: CASSQDGRVAFF

clone_size: few
d_call: TRBD2
j_call: TRBJ2-2
v_call: TRBV7-9
cdr3_length: 15
cdr3_nt: TGTGCCAGCAGCCCCGGACTAGCGGGGCCCGAGGAGCTGTTTTTT
cdr3_aa: CASSPGLAGPEELFF

clone_size: many
d_call: TRBD1
j_call: TRBJ2-1
v_call: TRBV29-1
cdr3_length: 14
cdr3_nt: TGCAGCGCCGAGGGGACAGGGGAGACTAATGAGCAGTTCTTC
cdr3_aa: CSAEGTGETNEQFF

clone_size: many
d_call: .
j_call: TRBJ2-7
v_call: TRBV4-3
cdr3_length: 12
cdr3_nt: TGCGCCAGCAGCCAAGGAGGCTCCGAGCAGTACTTC
cdr3_aa: CASSQGGSEQYF

clone_size: few
d_call: .
j_call: TRBJ2-5
v_call: TRBV4-1
cdr3_length: 16
cdr3_nt: TGCGCCAGCAGCCTCTTCCGGGAGCCGGGTCGGGAGACCCAGTACTTC
cdr3_aa: CASSLFREPGRETQYF

clone_size: .
d_call: .
j_call: TRBJ2-3
v_call: TRBV7-9
cdr3_length: 15
cdr3_nt: TGTGCCAGCAGCTTAGTCCTGGGGGGCTCGGATACGCAGTATTTT
cdr3_aa: CASSLVLGGSDTQYF